Each of the 17 T cell receptor beta chains below was sequenced from the same sample in a study of T-cell reconstitution after alpha-beta-depleted transplantation in children (TCRdb year 2016). According to the study, the label for this sample's treatment or condition signals: allogeneic hematopoietic cell transplantation with graft depleted of TCRalphabeta T cells and CD19 B cells. The method behind the library was PCR. Reads for this sample came from an Illumina HiSeq 2500. Molecular barcoding was employed in the preparation of TCR libraries, with unique molecular identifiers being used to normalize TCRbeta repertoire quantification. TCRdb reworked the public reads: Q25 trimming with fastp, MiXCR clone assembly, productive beta chains retained. Every distinct CDR3 protein forms one entry, paired with its most common genes and DNA. The sample yields over 450,000 distinct CDR3 sequences; over 9.5% were counted once. Around 2% of the sample belongs to the ten largest clones.

The source material was PBMCs, sampled before TCRalphabeta/CD19-depleted stem cell transplant. Receptors originate from a child under 10 years old with inherited bone marrow failure, due to receive a stem cell transplant.

In its sample, this clonotype was seen many times. V and J are TRBV20-1 and TRBJ2-3; D is tentatively TRBD1 or TRBD2 (5 bases each). Germline-derived CDR1 and CDR2 are DFQATT and SNEGSKA (reference sequence). Trimming removed 2 bases from V and 4 bases from J, with 7 bases in between. The length of the CDR3 is 12 residues. CDR3 coding DNA: TGCAGTGCTAGACGGGGCGCAGATACGCAGTATTTT. Encoded protein: CSARRGADTQYF.

The chain's CDR3 is CASRPRGATDTQYF. Written as DNA, the CDR3 is TGCGCCAGCAGGCCTCGGGGGGCGACAGATACGCAGTATTTT. The chain has TRBV5-1 and TRBJ2-3, with D tentatively TRBD2 (7 bases). In germline, CDR1 is SGHRS, CDR2 YFSETQ. The CDR3 contains 14 residues. With 5 bases removed from V and 3 bases from J, the gap between germline ends came to 13 bases.

This clonotype was picked up many times. The rearrangement links TRBV12-3 or TRBV12-4 to TRBJ2-1; D is possibly TRBD2 (6 bases). The V gene lost 6 bases and the J gene lost 10 bases, with 19 bases spanning the gap. The CDR3 covers 14 residues. The CDR3 DNA is TGTGCCAGCAGCCGAGTCACGGGAGTCTGGGAGCAGTTCTTC. Translating gives CASSRVTGVWEQFF.

This clonotype was recorded a few times. This chain joins TRBV27 and TRBJ2-3, with no clear D. Germline V CDR1 and CDR2: MNHEY, SMNVEV (reference sequence). This CDR3 is built from 16 residues. V lost 3 bases, J lost 3 bases, and 16 bases lay in between. The CDR3, as DNA: TGTGCCAGCAGTTTTAACATAATGGGGTGGACAGATACGCAGTATTTT. Translation: CASSFNIMGWTDTQYF.

This clonotype came up many times. This chain connects TRBV2 to TRBJ2-2; perhaps TRBD1 as D (6 bases). The CDR3 loop spans 15 amino acids. Germline assignment: CDR1 SNHLY and CDR2 FYNNEI. V was pared by 4 bases and J by 0 bases, with 9 bases between. The CDR3 sequence: CASSADRTNTGELFF. As DNA, the CDR3 is TGTGCCAGCAGTGCAGACAGGACGAACACCGGGGAGCTGTTTTTT. The full variable domain, completed using reference TRBV2 and TRBJ2-2, is EPEVTQTPSHQVTQMGQEVILRCVPISNHLYFYWYRQILGQKVEFLVSFYNNEISEKSEIFDDQFSVERPDGSNFTLKIRSTKLEDSAMYFCASSADRTNTGELFFGEGSRLTVL.

The rearrangement links TRBV27 to TRBJ2-5; no clear D gene. V lost 4 bases to trimming and J lost 5 bases, with 11 bases between them. Germline V gene sequence: CDR1 MNHEY, CDR2 SMNVEV (reference sequence). The CDR3 totals 13 residues. The DNA for the CDR3 is TGTGCCAGCAGTTCTGTGAATGGGGAGACCCAGTACTTC. Its protein is CASSSVNGETQYF.

This sequence joins TRBV7-9 and TRBJ1-4, with D unclear. CDR3 size: 13 residues. Germline values: CDR1 SEHNR, CDR2 FQNEAQ (reference sequence). Trimming removed 7 bases from V and 8 bases from J, with 14 bases in between. CDR3 region: CASTVRVGEKLFF. The CDR3 DNA follows: TGTGCCAGCACCGTTAGGGTTGGAGAAAAACTGTTTTTT.

Ten or more counts support this clonotype. J is TRBJ1-6 and V is TRBV11-2; a possible D gene is TRBD1 (5 bases). The V end lost 0 bases, the J end lost 7 bases, and 10 bases lay between the germline ends. This CDR3 has 15 amino acids. Germline CDR1 is SGHAT and CDR2 is FQNNGV. The CDR3 DNA reads TGTGCCAGCAGCTTAGAAGGGGTTTACAATTCACCCCTCCACTTT. It is translated as CASSLEGVYNSPLHF. Drawing the rest from reference TRBV11-2 and TRBJ1-6, the complete variable domain is EAGVAQSPRYKIIEKRQSVAFWCNPISGHATLYWYQQILGQGPKLLIQFQNNGVVDDSQLPKDRFSAERLKGVDSTLKIQPAKLEDSAVYLCASSLEGVYNSPLHFGNGTRLTVT.

This clonotype was seen many times. The chain recombines TRBV4-3 with TRBJ2-3; TRBD2 aligns across 12 bases. Germline assignment: CDR1 LGHNA and CDR2 YSLEER. Trimming took 0 bases from V and 3 from J; bases not matched to a gene: 4. This CDR3 region has 17 residues. CDR3 sequence reads: CASSQDVGLAGTDTQYF. DNA for the CDR3: TGCGCCAGCAGCCAAGATGTGGGACTAGCGGGTACAGATACGCAGTATTTT.

The sample holds many counts of this clonotype. V usage is TRBV12-3 or TRBV12-4 and J usage is TRBJ2-2; D gene uncertain. V lost 3 bases and J lost 9, with 8 bases in between. The CDR3 length is 12 residues. CDR3 loop: CASSFRFRELFF. The DNA of the CDR3 is TGTGCCAGCAGTTTTCGTTTCCGGGAGCTGTTTTTT.

This clonotype was recorded at least ten times. The J gene is TRBJ2-2, the V gene TRBV6-2 or TRBV6-3; D remains ambiguous. The CDR3 runs 12 residues. Germline CDR1 is MNHEY and CDR2 is SVGEGT. The V gene lost 2 bases and the J gene lost 6 bases, with 4 bases spanning the gap. This CDR3 is CASSYGPGELFF. The CDR3 coding sequence is TGTGCCAGCAGTTACGGGCCCGGGGAGCTGTTTTTT.

The gene calls are TRBV27 and TRBJ2-6; D unresolved. CDR3 length: 14 residues. Trimming removed 5 bases from V and 2 bases from J, with 7 bases in between. Germline V CDR1 and CDR2: MNHEY, SMNVEV (reference sequence). CDR3 nucleotide sequence: TGTGCCAGCAGTCCCCGGCCTGGGGCCAACGTCCTGACTTTC. Encoded protein: CASSPRPGANVLTF.

This clonotype was detected many times. The chain recombines TRBV27 with TRBJ1-1; no definite D call. This CDR3 is 12 amino acids long. V was cut by 6 bases and J by 3 bases, with 8 bases left in between. CDR1 and CDR2 (germline): MNHEY, SMNVEV (reference sequence). The CDR3 nucleotides are TGTGCCAGCAGCTCAGTAGACACTGAAGCTTTCTTT. Its translation: CASSSVDTEAFF.

Only a few counts were recorded for this clonotype. V and J are TRBV6-5 and TRBJ2-5; a possible D gene is TRBD1 (6 bases). The length of the CDR3 is 17 residues. CDR1 is MNHEY, CDR2 SVGAGI, per germline. Deletions cut 0 bases from V and 1 base from J, with 15 bases between. This CDR3 reads CASSYSTAGVSQETQYF. In nucleotides, the CDR3 is TGTGCCAGCAGTTACTCGACGGCAGGGGTTAGCCAAGAGACCCAGTACTTC.

This clonotype was recorded many times. This chain connects TRBV6-1 to TRBJ2-7, with a tentative D call TRBD1 (6 bases). The germline gives CDR1 MNHNS, CDR2 SASEGT. V was pared by 4 bases and J by 3 bases, with 10 bases between. This CDR3 has 13 residues. CDR3 sequence reads: CASSAGHLYEQYF. The CDR3 DNA sequence: TGTGCCAGCAGTGCGGGACACCTCTACGAGCAGTACTTC.

This clonotype has only one observation. This chain joins TRBV5-3 and TRBJ2-2, with D possibly being TRBD2 (6 bases). TRBV5-3 is noted as an ORF with a role that remains uncertain. CDR3 length: 14 residues. V was cut by 9 bases and J by 6 bases, with 18 bases left in between. The CDR3 DNA reads as TGTGCCATGGGCTTGGGACTCTTCTCCGGGGAGCTGTTTTTT. It is translated as CAMGLGLFSGELFF.

The chain couples TRBV4-3 to TRBJ2-1, with 10 bases fitting TRBD2. J was trimmed by 2 bases and V by 3 bases; bases with no gene match: 10. CDR3 length: 18 amino acids. Per germline, CDR1 LGHNA and CDR2 YSLEER. In DNA form, the CDR3 reads TGCGCCAGCAGCCAGACCGAGATTGGACTAGCGGCCTACAATGAGCAGTTCTTC. It yields the protein CASSQTEIGLAAYNEQFF.